The 13 T cell receptor beta chains below all came from one sample that was sequenced in a study of T cell responses to AZD1222 COVID-19 vaccine. Sequencing was performed with immunoSEQ multiplex PCR; in TCRdb, only in-frame clones are kept and a portion is missing. The table lists some 150,000 clones, 70% to 90% of them singletons. The sample in question was peripheral blood, obtained on day 0 of MenACWY control vaccination. The receptors originated from an adult in good health.

This chain connects TRBV18 to TRBJ1-2; 7 bases are shared with TRBD1. Trimming cost V 2 bases and J 2 bases; bases outside gene matches: 2. This CDR3 has 14 residues. Germline CDR1 KGHSH, CDR2 LQKENI. CDR3: CASSPETGNYGYTF. DNA of the CDR3: TGTGCCAGCTCACCAGAGACAGGGAACTATGGCTACACCTTC.

V and J are TRBV10-3 and TRBJ2-3; D assignment may be TRBD1 or TRBD2 (5 bases each). Per germline, CDR1 ENHRY and CDR2 SYGVKD. The germline V and J ends were trimmed by 10 bases and 5 bases, with 22 bases remaining between them. CDR3 size: 15 residues. This chain's CDR3 is CATGDPGRGIDTQYF. In nucleotides, the CDR3 is TGTGCCACTGGGGATCCGGGGCGAGGAATAGATACGCAGTATTTT.

The chain combines TRBV3-1 (or the pseudogene TRBV3-2) with TRBJ1-6; maybe TRBD1 (5 bases). Germline loops: CDR1 LGHDT, CDR2 YNNKEL (reference sequence). Trimming removed 6 bases from V and 0 bases from J, with 12 bases in between. This CDR3 region has 16 residues. The CDR3 here is CASRRSGSSYNSPLHF. The DNA of the CDR3 is TGTGCCAGCAGACGGTCAGGGAGCTCCTATAATTCACCCCTCCACTTT.

The rearrangement uses TRBV24-1 and TRBJ2-1; D gene unclear. The CDR3 contains 16 residues. Germline lookup yields CDR1 KGHDR and CDR2 SFDVKD. Trimming took 4 bases from V and 5 from J, leaving 17 bases between them. The CDR3 nucleotides are TGTGCCACCAGTGACCCCCGGGCCCTCGGGCACAATGAGCAGTTCTTC. This gives the protein CATSDPRALGHNEQFF.

This clone has only one observation. The rearrangement links TRBV5-4 to TRBJ1-1, with D possibly TRBD1 on 5 matching bases. The V end lost 2 bases, the J end lost 5 bases, and 13 bases lay between the germline ends. The CDR3 consists of 14 residues. Germline V CDR1 and CDR2: SGHNT, YYREEE (reference sequence). In DNA, the CDR3 is TGTGCCAGCAGCTTCGTGCAGGGAGAGACTGAAGCTTTCTTT. Protein: CASSFVQGETEAFF.

The rearrangement uses TRBV4-3 and TRBJ1-5, with D hard to call. Germline CDR1 is LGHNA and CDR2 is YSLEER. The CDR3 is made up of 16 amino acids. V lost 0 bases to trimming and J lost 2 bases, with 11 bases between them. CDR3 loop: CASSQDRGDGNQPQHF. For the CDR3, the DNA is TGCGCCAGCAGCCAAGACCGCGGTGATGGCAATCAGCCCCAGCATTTT.

The rearrangement joins TRBV4-1 to TRBJ1-4, with 7 bases aligning to TRBD1. With V trimmed by 2 bases and J by 8 bases, 8 bases remained unmatched. Germline loops: CDR1 MGHRA, CDR2 YSYEKL. The CDR3 contains 15 residues. The CDR3 region has the DNA TGCGCCAGCAGCCAAATCCGGGACAGACGCGAAAAACTGTTTTTT. It yields the protein CASSQIRDRREKLFF.

The chain carries TRBV6-2 or TRBV6-3 and TRBJ2-7; TRBD1 matches 7 bases. Trimming cost V 4 bases and J 2 bases; bases outside gene matches: 5. The CDR3 has 14 residues. The V gene's germline CDR1 is MNHEY and CDR2 SVGEGT. The CDR3 sequence: CASSFRTGAYEQYF. CDR3 nucleotides: TGTGCCAGCAGTTTTCGGACAGGCGCCTACGAGCAGTACTTC.

V usage is TRBV10-2 and J usage is TRBJ1-5, with D possibly matching TRBD1 (5 bases). The length of the CDR3 is 13 residues. Germline assignment: CDR1 WSHSY and CDR2 SAAADI. V gave up 3 bases and J gave up 6 bases, with 9 bases separating them. This CDR3 is CASSDPQGQPQHF. CDR3 coding DNA: TGCGCCAGCAGTGACCCCCAGGGTCAGCCCCAGCATTTT.

CDR3 in amino acids: CASSASGEETQYF. The DNA of the CDR3 is TGTGCCAGCAGCGCTAGCGGGGAAGAGACCCAGTACTTC. The chain is built from TRBV7-9 and TRBJ2-5; 9 positions agree with TRBD2. The trim removed 5 bases at V and 3 bases at J, leaving 1 base unmatched. The CDR3 consists of 13 residues. Germline assignment: CDR1 SEHNR and CDR2 FQNEAQ (reference sequence).

This chain uses TRBV4-3 with TRBJ1-5, with TRBD1 matching 7 bases. The germline V gene has CDR1 LGHNA and CDR2 YSLEER. V lost 2 bases, J lost 4 bases, and 2 bases stayed unmatched. The CDR3 loop spans 14 amino acids. CDR3 in DNA: TGCGCCAGCAGCCAACAACAGGGGAATCAGCCCCAGCATTTT. Translated: CASSQQQGNQPQHF.

V gene TRBV30 combines with J gene TRBJ2-1; possibly TRBD1 for D (5 bases). CDR3 length equals 12 residues. Germline assignment: CDR1 GTSNPN and CDR2 SVGIG (reference sequence). With 3 bases removed from V and 3 bases from J, the gap between germline ends came to 6 bases. In nucleotides, the CDR3 is TGTGCCTGGAGGGACAACTACAATGAGCAGTTCTTC. It is translated as CAWRDNYNEQFF.

This clone was seen more than once but under ten times. The genes are TRBV28 and TRBJ1-4, with D perhaps TRBD1 (5 bases). Germline CDR1 reads MDHEN; CDR2 reads SYDVKM. The CDR3 totals 12 residues. Trimming took off 4 bases at V and 8 bases at J, with 8 bases between the two ends. CDR3 in DNA: TGTGCCAGCAGTTCAGGGAAGGAAAAACTGTTTTTT. Protein product: CASSSGKEKLFF.